This paragraph reports one T cell receptor (beta chain). This clonotype appeared a few times. What antigen it recognizes has not been identified. No base-level quality is on record; no much larger clone is a single base apart. Systemically healthy Caucasian individuals from Russia, over 30 in total and aged roughly 6 to 100 years, were included as donors. Each donor gave about 11 milliliters of peripheral blood, drawn into EDTA-treated Vacutainer tubes. Ficoll-Paque density-gradient centrifugation was used to isolate PBMCs, with at least 7 million obtained per sample. Total RNA, at least 5 micrograms per sample, was extracted from PBMCs with Trizol reagent. For every donor, flow cytometry on a PBMC aliquot measured the percentage of naive CD45RAhigh/CD27high T cells. These data originate in a study of blood T cells in healthy people across ages (dated by TCRdb to about 2015). Notes on the research overall: Template switching captured roughly one uniquely barcoded TCR beta cDNA molecule per two T cells in model experiments. The study measured age-related changes in TCR beta repertoire diversity using deep sequencing normalized with unique cDNA molecular identifiers. Four age groups were formed from the donors: young (average roughly 15 years), middle-aged (less than 40), aged (roughly 58) and long-lived (82). To avoid experimental bias, donors of different ages were spread randomly across the sequencing lanes. Two additional independent replicas of 1 million unique cDNA reads from the same blood draw were analyzed for two donors (one aged 18 to 29 and one aged 80 or older). Summary of the overall study and its limitations: As age increased, observed TCR beta diversity per million T cells dropped in a roughly linear way, and a significant reduction was already evident by age 40. The percentage of naive T cells measured by flow cytometry correlated strongly with observed TCR beta diversity. Compared with the aged group, more naive CD4+ T cells, fewer expanded clones and increased TCR diversity were shown by the long-lived group, suggesting age selection. Because donor CMV infection status was unknown, age-related changes in expanded clonotypes were potentially confounded. Conclusive comparison of naive and antigen-experienced compartments was prevented by the profiling of bulk unsorted PBMCs. Total diversity estimates from one million sequenced T cells were considered lower bounds and underestimates.

Libraries were built with 5' RACE. This sample was sequenced with an Illumina HiSeq 2500. A second PCR of roughly 7 to 11 cycles was performed with a sample-barcoded 5' primer and a J-beta primer mix. A template-switch 5' adaptor carrying 12 random nucleotides introduced a unique molecular identifier onto each TCR beta cDNA molecule. Each sample yielded at least 3 million CDR3-containing paired-end reads. The Mint cDNA synthesis kit, primed by a TRBC-specific oligonucleotide, was used to synthesize first-strand cDNA from all RNA. All cDNA was treated with uracil-DNA glycosylase and then went through a first 18-cycle PCR with the universal primers M1SS and BC2_uni_R. The study's processing was this. For normalization, 1 million high-quality reads, each with a distinct molecular identifier, were randomly selected from each sample. Instead of being binned into consensus sequences, reads that shared molecular identifiers were thrown out. MiTCR, with a Q25 quality threshold and the strictest error-elimination algorithm, was used for CDR3 identification, clonotype clustering and error correction. A nonparametric unseen species model with Euler transformation was used to estimate a lower bound on total TCR beta diversity. The raw public reads went through TCRdb reprocessing: fastp at Q25, MiXCR clone calling, in-frame beta chains kept. Every entry covers one CDR3 protein and lists the most common genes and DNA from its rows. The V and J calls were determined by TCRdb, not by the authors. For this sample there are almost 1 million distinct CDR3 sequences; just over 50% appear just once. About a fifth of the sample rests with the top ten.

The CDR3 has 11 amino acids, counting the end cysteine and phenylalanine. The sequence is cut down to CDR3 DNA, 33 bases in frame from base 1. V has 7 bases trimmed and J has 15 bases trimmed; junction bases matching no gene number 9. Taken from the germline V gene (reference sequence), the CDR1 and CDR2 loops are SEHNR and FQNEAQ. The sequence links TRBV7-9 to TRBJ2-1, with TRBD2 matching 7 junction bases. Material: blood. The receptor's source is a woman aged 55-69 years in good health. CDR3 protein: CASTSLAGAFF. Read as DNA, the sequence is TGTGCCAGCACCTCTTTAGCGGGCGCGTTCTTC.